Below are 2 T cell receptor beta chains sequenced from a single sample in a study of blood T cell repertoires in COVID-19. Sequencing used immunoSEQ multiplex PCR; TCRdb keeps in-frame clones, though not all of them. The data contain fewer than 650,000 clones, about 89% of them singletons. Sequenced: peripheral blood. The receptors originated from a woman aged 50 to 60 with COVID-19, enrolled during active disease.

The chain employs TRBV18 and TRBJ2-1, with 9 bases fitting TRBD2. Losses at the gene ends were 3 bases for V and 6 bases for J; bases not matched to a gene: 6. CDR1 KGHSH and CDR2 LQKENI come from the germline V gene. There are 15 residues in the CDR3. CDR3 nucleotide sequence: TGTGCCAGCTCACCCGGTAGCGGGGGTACCAATGAGCAGTTCTTC. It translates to CASSPGSGGTNEQFF.

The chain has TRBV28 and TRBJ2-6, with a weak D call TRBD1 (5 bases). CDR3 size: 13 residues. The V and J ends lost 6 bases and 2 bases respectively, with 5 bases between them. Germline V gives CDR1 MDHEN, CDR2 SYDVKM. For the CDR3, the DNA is TGTGCCAGCAGAGGGGCTGGGGCCAACGTCCTGACTTTC. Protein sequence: CASRGAGANVLTF.